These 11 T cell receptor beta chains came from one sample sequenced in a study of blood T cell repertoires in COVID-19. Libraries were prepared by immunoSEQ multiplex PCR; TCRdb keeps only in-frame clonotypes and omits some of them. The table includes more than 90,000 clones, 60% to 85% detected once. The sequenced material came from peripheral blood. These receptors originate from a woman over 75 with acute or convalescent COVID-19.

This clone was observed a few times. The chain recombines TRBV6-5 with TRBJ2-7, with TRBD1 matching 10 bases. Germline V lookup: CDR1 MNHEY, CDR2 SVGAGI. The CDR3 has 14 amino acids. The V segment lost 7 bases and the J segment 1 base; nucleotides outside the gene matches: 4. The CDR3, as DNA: TGTGCCAGCACCCGGGACAGGGGATCCTACGAGCAGTACTTC. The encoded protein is CASTRDRGSYEQYF.

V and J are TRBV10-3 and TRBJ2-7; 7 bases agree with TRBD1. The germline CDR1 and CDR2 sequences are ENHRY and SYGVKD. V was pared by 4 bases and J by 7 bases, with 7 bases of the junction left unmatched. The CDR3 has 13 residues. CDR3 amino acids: CAISVRQGGEQYF. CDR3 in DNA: TGTGCCATCAGTGTCCGACAGGGCGGGGAGCAGTACTTC.

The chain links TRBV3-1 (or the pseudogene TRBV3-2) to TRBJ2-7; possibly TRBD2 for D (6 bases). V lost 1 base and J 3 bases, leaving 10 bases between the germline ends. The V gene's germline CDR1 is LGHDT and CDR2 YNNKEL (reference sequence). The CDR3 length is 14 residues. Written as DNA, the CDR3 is TGTGCCAGCAGCCAAGCGGGACTCCTCTACGAGCAGTACTTC. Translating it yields CASSQAGLLYEQYF.

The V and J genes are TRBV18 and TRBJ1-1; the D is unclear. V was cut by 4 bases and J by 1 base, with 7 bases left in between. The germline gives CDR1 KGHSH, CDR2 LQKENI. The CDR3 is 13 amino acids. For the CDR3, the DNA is TGTGCCAGCTCACAGGAGGGGAACACTGAAGCTTTCTTT. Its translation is CASSQEGNTEAFF.

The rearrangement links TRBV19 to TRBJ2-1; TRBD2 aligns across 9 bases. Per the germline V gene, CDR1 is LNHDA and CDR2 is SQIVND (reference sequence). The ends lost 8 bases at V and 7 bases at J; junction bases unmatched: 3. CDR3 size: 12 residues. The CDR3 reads CASRTSENEQFF. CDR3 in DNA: TGTGCCAGTCGGACTAGCGAAAATGAGCAGTTCTTC. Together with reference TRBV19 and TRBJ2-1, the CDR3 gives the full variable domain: DGGITQSPKYLFRKEGQNVTLSCEQNLNHDAMYWYRQDPGQGLRLIYYSQIVNDFQKGDIAEGYSVSREKKESFPLTVTSAQKNPTAFYLCASRTSENEQFFGPGTRLTVL.

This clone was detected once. The CDR3 DNA follows: TGTGCCAGCAGCTTCGATCCGGTGAAAGAAGAGACCCAGTACTTC. Translated, it gives CASSFDPVKEETQYF. The genes are TRBV5-4 and TRBJ2-5; unclear D gene. The V gene lost 2 bases and the J gene lost 3 bases, with 14 bases spanning the gap. CDR1 and CDR2 (germline): SGHNT, YYREEE (reference sequence). The CDR3 runs 15 residues.

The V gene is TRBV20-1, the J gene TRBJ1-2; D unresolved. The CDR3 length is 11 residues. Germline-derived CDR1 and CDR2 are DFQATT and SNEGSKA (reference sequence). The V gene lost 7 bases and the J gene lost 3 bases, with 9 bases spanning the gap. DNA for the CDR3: TGCAGTGTGGCCGGGGACTATGGCTACACCTTC. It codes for CSVAGDYGYTF.

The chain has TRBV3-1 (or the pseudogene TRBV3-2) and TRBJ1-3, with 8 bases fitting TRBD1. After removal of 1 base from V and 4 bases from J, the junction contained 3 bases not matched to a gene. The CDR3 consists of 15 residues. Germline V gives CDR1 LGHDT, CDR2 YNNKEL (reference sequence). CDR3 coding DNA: TGTGCCAGCAGCCAAGTGACAGGGGACGGAAACACCATATATTTT. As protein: CASSQVTGDGNTIYF.

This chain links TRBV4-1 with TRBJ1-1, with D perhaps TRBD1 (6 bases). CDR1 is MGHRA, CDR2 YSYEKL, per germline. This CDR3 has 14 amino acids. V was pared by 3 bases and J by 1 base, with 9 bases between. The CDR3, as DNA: TGCGCCAGCAGCCATCAAGGGGGGAACACTGAAGCTTTCTTT. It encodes CASSHQGGNTEAFF.

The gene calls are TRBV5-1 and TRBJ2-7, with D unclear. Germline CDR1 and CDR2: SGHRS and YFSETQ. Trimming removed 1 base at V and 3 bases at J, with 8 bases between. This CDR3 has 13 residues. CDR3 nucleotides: TGCGCCAGCAGCTTGTGGAGCGACTACGAGCAGTACTTC. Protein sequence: CASSLWSDYEQYF. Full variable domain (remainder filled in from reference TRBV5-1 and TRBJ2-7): KAGVTQTPRYLIKTRGQQVTLSCSPISGHRSVSWYQQTPGQGLQFLFEYFSETQRNKGNFPGRFSGRQFSNSRSEMNVSTLELGDSALYLCASSLWSDYEQYFGPGTRLTVT.

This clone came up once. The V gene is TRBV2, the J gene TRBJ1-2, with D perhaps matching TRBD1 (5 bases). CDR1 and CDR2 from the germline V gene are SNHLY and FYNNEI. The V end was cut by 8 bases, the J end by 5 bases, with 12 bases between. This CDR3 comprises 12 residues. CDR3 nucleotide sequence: TGTGCCAGCGCGGACATCGGGTATGGCTACACCTTC. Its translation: CASADIGYGYTF.